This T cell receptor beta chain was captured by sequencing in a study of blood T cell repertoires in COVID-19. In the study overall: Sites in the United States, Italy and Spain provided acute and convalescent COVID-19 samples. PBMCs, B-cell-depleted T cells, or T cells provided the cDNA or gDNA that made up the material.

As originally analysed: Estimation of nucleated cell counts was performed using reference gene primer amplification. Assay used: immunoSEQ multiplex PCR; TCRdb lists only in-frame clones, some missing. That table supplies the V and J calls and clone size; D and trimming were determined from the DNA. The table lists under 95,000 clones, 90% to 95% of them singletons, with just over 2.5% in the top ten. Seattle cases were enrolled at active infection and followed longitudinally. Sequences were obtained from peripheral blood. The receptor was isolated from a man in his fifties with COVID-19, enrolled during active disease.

The CDR3 loop reads CASSARGLGEKLFF. The DNA of the CDR3 is TGTGCCAGCAGCGCCAGGGGGTTAGGAGAAAAACTGTTTTTT. The J gene is TRBJ1-4, the V gene TRBV2; 7 bases match TRBD1. Trimming at V came to 6 bases and at J to 8 bases, leaving 9 bases not matched to a gene. Per germline, CDR1 SNHLY and CDR2 FYNNEI. This CDR3 is built from 14 residues.